This T cell receptor beta chain was found in a study of T cell responses to AZD1222 COVID-19 vaccine. Study-wide points: Among AZD1222 vaccinees, only 5 or 6 were seropositive at baseline. Clonal diversity may have been underestimated in mostly white British donors. The CD4 TCRs associated with vaccination extended across spike and predominated at 160-218 and 743-854.

Produced via immunoSEQ multiplex PCR; TCRdb's table is partial and in-frame only. This table holds tens of thousands of clones, approximately 88% found once. Germline V lookup: CDR1 SGHDN, CDR2 FVKESK. With 4 bases removed from V and 9 bases from J, the gap between germline ends came to 16 bases. CDR3 length equals 13 residues. For this clone: Its target is unknown.

The sequencing here drew on peripheral blood, taken on day 0 of AZD1222 vaccination. The TCR was taken from an adult in good health. V and J are TRBV14 and TRBJ2-7; no clear D gene. The CDR3 DNA reads as TGTGCCAGCAGCCCGGCGGTCGGTCTGCGGCAGTACTTC. Its protein is CASSPAVGLRQYF.